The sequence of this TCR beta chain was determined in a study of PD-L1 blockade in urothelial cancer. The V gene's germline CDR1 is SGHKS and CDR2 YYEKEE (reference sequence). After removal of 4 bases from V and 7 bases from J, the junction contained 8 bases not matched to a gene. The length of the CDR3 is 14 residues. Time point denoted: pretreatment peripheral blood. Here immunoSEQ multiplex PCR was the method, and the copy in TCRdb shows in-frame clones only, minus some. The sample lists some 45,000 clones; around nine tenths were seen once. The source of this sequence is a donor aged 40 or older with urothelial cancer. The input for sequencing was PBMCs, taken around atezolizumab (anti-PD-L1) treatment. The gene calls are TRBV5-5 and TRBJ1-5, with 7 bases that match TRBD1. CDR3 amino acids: CASSKRQGGQPQHF. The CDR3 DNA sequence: TGTGCCAGCAGCAAAAGACAGGGCGGCCAGCCCCAGCATTTT.